The 2 T cell receptor beta chains in this list originate from one sample, sequenced in a study of shared clonotypes between healthy human individuals. Assay: immunoSEQ multiplex PCR; the TCRdb copy retains only in-frame clones and omits some. The sample has roughly 2,300,000 clones; 80% to 95% are singletons. Sequenced input: naive CD4+ T cells from PBMCs. Subset: CD45RA+ positively selected. These receptors were obtained from a young man in good health. Some clones in this sample may be carry-over from other donors' samples.

In regard to this clone: Other DNA sequences in this sample translate to the same CDR3. The chain joins TRBV5-1 to TRBJ2-7; D might be TRBD2 (6 bases). In germline, CDR1 is SGHRS, CDR2 YFSETQ. V lost 0 bases to trimming and J lost 1 base, with 11 bases between them. This CDR3 has 15 amino acids. The CDR3 bases are TGCGCCAGCAGCTTGGTCCCGGGGGTTTCCTACGAGCAGTACTTC. Translation: CASSLVPGVSYEQYF.

The V call is TRBV28, the J call TRBJ2-7; maybe TRBD2 (5 bases). The CDR3 contains 16 residues. The V end was cut by 1 base, the J end by 6 bases, with 19 bases between. Looked up from germline, CDR1 is MDHEN and CDR2 is SYDVKM. The CDR3 here is CASSLSSAAKGLEQYF. CDR3 bases: TGTGCCAGCAGTTTATCCTCAGCGGCCAAGGGCCTCGAGCAGTACTTC.